This T cell receptor beta chain was identified during a study of blood T cell repertoires in COVID-19 (dated by TCRdb to about 2020). At the level of the whole study: Samples covering the acute and convalescent phases of COVID-19 were provided by collaborators in the United States, Italy and Spain. The prospective study material was composed of cDNA or gDNA derived from T cells, B-cell-depleted T cells, or PBMCs. The dataset comprised deeply sampled blood TCRbeta repertoires from subjects exposed to, actively infected with, or recovered from COVID-19. The repertoires were released in a freely available public database meant as a resource for research on the immune response to SARS-CoV-2. Samples were obtained from the ongoing ImmuneRACE study (first 160 participants) and from 1,200 or so subjects provided by 6 global collaborators. Nearly every sample came with metadata listing a de-identified subject ID, COVID-19 status, age in years and sex. Where available, HLA class I and class II types were taken from metadata supplied by the sample provider and were not determined by assay-based typing. Study-level results and caveats: The quantity of clinical and demographic metadata differed by source and by participant and was supplied without curation.

About this clone itself: This receptor's antigen is unknown. No base quality information exists; no much larger clone differs at one position.

Each collaborating institution followed its own protocols to collect whole blood in K2EDTA tubes. For TCRbeta analysis, collaborators shipped samples as frozen whole blood, isolated PBMCs, or DNA extracted from either of those sample types. The immunoSEQ Assay, a bias-controlled multiplex PCR, was used to amplify TCRbeta CDR3 regions from genomic DNA. As for how the authors treated the data: Nucleated cell counts per sample were estimated from amplification of reference gene primers within the assay. Sequence reads were collapsed and filtered to measure the absolute abundance of every unique TCRbeta CDR3 rearrangement. Productive Simpson clonality was computed per sample as the square root of Simpson's diversity index over productive rearrangements. The source is immuneACCESS, and TCRdb retained only in-frame sequences with V and J called. Part of the clones is not carried over; for the studies checked, unresolved V genes explain less than half of this, and the remainder is unexplained. That table furnishes V, J and clone size, whereas the DNA furnished D and trimming. For this sample there are more than 150,000 clones; roughly 90% appear just once. The top ten hold roughly 0.56% of the sample.

Taken from the germline V gene, the CDR1 and CDR2 loops are SGHRS and YFSETQ. The CDR3 runs 14 residues from the cysteine to the phenylalanine. Just CDR3 DNA is preserved here, 42 bases in frame from base 1. Trimming takes 3 bases off V and 8 bases off J; junction bases not matched to a gene: 2. The sequencing sample was made of peripheral blood. The sequence links TRBV5-1 to TRBJ2-2, and TRBD2 matches 12 of the central bases. The clonotype was recovered from a man in his fifties or sixties with acute or convalescent COVID-19. The sequenced DNA: TGCGCCAGCAGCTGGACTAGCGGGACAGGGGAGCTGTTTTTT. It is translated as CASSWTSGTGELFF. The variable domain in full, with residues beyond the CDR3 obtained from the reference TRBV5-1 and TRBJ2-2 genes, is KAGVTQTPRYLIKTRGQQVTLSCSPISGHRSVSWYQQTPGQGLQFLFEYFSETQRNKGNFPGRFSGRQFSNSRSEMNVSTLELGDSALYLCASSWTSGTGELFFGEGSRLTVL.